This TCR beta chain was sequenced in a study of cytomegalovirus exposure and HLA in healthy donors. Germline lookup yields CDR1 GTSNPN and CDR2 SVGIG (reference sequence). The V segment lost 3 bases and the J segment 4 bases; nucleotides outside the gene matches: 12. The CDR3 spans 16 residues. Vbeta (60) and Jbeta (13) primers were used in the PCR. The assay was immunoSEQ multiplex PCR, and TCRdb's table has in-frame clones only and misses some. The data contain around 150,000 clones, 75% to 90% of them seen just once; the ten biggest clones take up approximately 4.8%. This TCR was recovered from a man younger than 40 in good health and CMV-seronegative. Input material: PBMCs. The chain is built from TRBV30 and TRBJ1-5; 7 bases match TRBD1. This CDR3 is CAWSKGGGTLNQPQHF. DNA for the CDR3: TGTGCCTGGAGCAAAGGGGGCGGGACACTAAATCAGCCCCAGCATTTT.